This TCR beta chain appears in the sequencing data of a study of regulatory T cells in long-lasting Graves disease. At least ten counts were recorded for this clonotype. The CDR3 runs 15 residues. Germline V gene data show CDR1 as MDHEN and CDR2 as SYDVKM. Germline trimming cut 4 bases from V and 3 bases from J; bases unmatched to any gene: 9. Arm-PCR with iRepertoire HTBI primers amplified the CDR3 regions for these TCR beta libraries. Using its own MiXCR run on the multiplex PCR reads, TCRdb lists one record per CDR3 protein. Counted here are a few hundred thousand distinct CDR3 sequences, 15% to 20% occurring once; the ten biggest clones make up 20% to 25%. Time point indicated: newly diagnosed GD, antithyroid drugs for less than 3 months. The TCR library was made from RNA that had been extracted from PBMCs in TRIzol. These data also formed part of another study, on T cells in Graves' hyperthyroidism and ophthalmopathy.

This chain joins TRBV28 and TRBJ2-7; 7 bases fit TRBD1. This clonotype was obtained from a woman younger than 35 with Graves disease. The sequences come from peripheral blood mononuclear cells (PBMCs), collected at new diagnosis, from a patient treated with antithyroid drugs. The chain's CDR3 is CASSSRTGLFYEQYF. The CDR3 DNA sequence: TGTGCCAGCAGTTCCCGGACAGGTCTGTTCTACGAGCAGTACTTC.